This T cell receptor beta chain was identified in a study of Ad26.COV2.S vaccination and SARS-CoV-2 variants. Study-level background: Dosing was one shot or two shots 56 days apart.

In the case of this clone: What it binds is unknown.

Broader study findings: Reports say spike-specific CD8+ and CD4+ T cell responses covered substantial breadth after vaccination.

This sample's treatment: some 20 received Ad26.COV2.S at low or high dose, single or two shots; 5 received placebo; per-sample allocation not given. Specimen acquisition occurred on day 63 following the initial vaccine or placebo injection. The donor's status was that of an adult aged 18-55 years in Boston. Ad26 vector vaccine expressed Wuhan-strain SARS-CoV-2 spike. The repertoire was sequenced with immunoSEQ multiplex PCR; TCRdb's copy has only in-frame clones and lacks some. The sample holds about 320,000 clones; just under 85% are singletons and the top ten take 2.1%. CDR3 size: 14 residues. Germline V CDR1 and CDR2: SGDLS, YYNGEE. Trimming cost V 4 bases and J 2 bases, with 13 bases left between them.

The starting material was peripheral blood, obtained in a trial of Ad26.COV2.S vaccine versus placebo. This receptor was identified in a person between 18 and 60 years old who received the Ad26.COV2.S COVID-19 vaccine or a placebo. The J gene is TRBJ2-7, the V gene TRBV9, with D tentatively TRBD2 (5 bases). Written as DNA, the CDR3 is TGTGCCAGCAGCCCCCGTGGGGAGCCCTACGAGCAGTACTTC. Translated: CASSPRGEPYEQYF.